This T cell receptor beta chain was recovered during a study of T cells in localized non-small cell lung cancer (dated by TCRdb to about 2020). Background for the entire study: The study examined T cell repertoires in roughly 240 patients with early-stage NSCLC and compared tumors with uninvolved tumor-adjacent lungs. The cohort consisted of approximately 240 treatment-naive NSCLC patients whose localized lung tumors had been resected. Of the NSCLC patients, fewer than 150 were male and approximately 100 were female, and the mean age was approximately 66 years.

Worth noting for this clone: What this receptor recognizes is not known. One base away there is no much larger clone; base qualities are not given.

TCR beta CDR3 regions were sequenced from DNA using the immunoSEQ Assay. The paper's data handling went like this. T cell density was computed as TCR beta template counts normalized to usable DNA estimated by amplifying housekeeping genes. Richness was estimated with the preseqR package, extrapolating to 400,000 templates for PBMC samples and 120,000 templates for tissue samples. Clonality was defined by subtracting Pielou's evenness from one. Differential abundance testing on productive amino-acid clonotypes, with a minimum total count of 5 and an alpha of 0.1, was used to identify tissue-enriched TCRs. The Jaccard Index and the Morisita Overlap Index were used to measure repertoire overlap between compartments. GLIPH grouped TCR beta CDR3s together with public tetramer-defined viral CDR3s, and a viral motif had to include at least three viral sequences and also show V-gene enrichment. Imported from immuneACCESS, the table was reduced by TCRdb to in-frame sequences with V and J called. These copies leave out some clones; in studies compared against another copy, an unresolved V gene accounts for under half, and the cause of the remainder is not known. V and J calls and clone size are as listed in that table; D and trimming were resolved from the DNA. The sample has 7,000 to 9,500 clones on record, over 85% of them singletons. Under 2.5% of the sample goes to the ten largest clones.

The paper as a whole reports these results and caveats: Longer overall survival was associated with higher blood T cell density, whereas shorter survival was associated with higher adjacent-lung clonality. Of the top 100 tumor clones, a median of roughly 53 were detected in paired uninvolved adjacent lung; 28 were also among that lung's top 100. Because multi-region tumor sequencing was not done, intratumor heterogeneity could not be ruled out. The highest T cell clonality was observed in uninvolved tumor-adjacent lung, where clonality exceeded that of tumor, suggesting that antigenic responses were more focused in uninvolved tumor-adjacent lung. Because the study design was exploratory, TCR variables were selected using unadjusted p-values without false-discovery rate correction.

At diagnosis, peripheral blood, uninvolved tumor-adjacent lung and tumor were collected and were preserved as a mix of fresh-frozen and FFPE material. Blood samples were analyzed as peripheral blood mononuclear cells for TCR repertoire profiling. Here V drops 0 bases and J drops 2 bases, and the junction holds 1 base not matched to any gene. Taken from cysteine to phenylalanine, the CDR3 has 14 residues. This entry keeps only the CDR3 DNA: 42 bases, framed from base 1. For CDR1 and CDR2, the germline V gene lists SGHRS and YFSETQ. Sequencing used peripheral blood, obtained before any cancer treatment. This receptor chain uses TRBV5-1 and TRBJ1-2, and TRBD1 aligns with 7 junction nucleotides. The receptor comes from a female donor at least 60 years old with stage II squamous cell lung carcinoma. The nucleotide sequence is given as TGCGCCAGCAGCTTGGGACAGGGCAACTATGGCTACACCTTC. Its translation is CASSLGQGNYGYTF.